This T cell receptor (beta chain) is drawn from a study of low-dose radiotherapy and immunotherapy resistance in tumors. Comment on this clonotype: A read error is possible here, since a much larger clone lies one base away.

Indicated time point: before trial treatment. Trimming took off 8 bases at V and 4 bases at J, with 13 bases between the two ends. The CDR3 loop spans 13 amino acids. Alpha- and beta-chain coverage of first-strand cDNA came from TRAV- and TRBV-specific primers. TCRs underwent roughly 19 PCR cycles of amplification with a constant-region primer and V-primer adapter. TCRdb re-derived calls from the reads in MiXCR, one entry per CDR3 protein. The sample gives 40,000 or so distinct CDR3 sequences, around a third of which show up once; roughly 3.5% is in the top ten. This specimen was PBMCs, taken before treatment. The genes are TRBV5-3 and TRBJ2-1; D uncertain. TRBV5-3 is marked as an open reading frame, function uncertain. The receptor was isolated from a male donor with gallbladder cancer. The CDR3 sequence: CASGPDEYNEQFF. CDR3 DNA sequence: TGTGCCAGCGGCCCCGACGAGTACAATGAGCAGTTCTTC.